A single sample is the source of the 20 T cell receptor beta chains below, sequenced in a study of response to subunit inactivated influenza vaccine. Via MiXCR, TCRdb re-called the RT-PCR reads, giving one row per CDR3 protein. Counted here are about 620,000 distinct CDR3 sequences, approximately 10% occurring once; the ten biggest clones make up roughly 10%. Sample: PBMCs from blood, taken on the day of vaccination. The source is a man aged 45-65 years who received an inactivated influenza vaccine.

This clonotype has a handful of counts. The J gene is TRBJ2-6, the V gene TRBV2; unclear D gene. The CDR3 covers 17 residues. Germline V gene lookup returns CDR1 SNHLY and CDR2 FYNNEI. V lost 6 bases and J lost 0, with 15 bases in between. CDR3 nucleotide sequence: TGTGCCAGCAGCCCCCGGGCTCCAAGCTCTGGGGCCAACGTCCTGACTTTC. This gives the protein CASSPRAPSSGANVLTF.

Comment on this clonotype: Sequence at one end of the junction differs from germline and may be a read error. J is TRBJ2-4 and V is TRBV6-1, with 9 bases lining up with TRBD1. Germline lookup yields CDR1 MNHNS and CDR2 SASEGT. The CDR3 sequence is 15 residues long. The CDR3 DNA is TGTGCCAGCAGTGGACAGGGGGTGGGCAAAAACATACAGTACTTC. Protein product: CASSGQGVGKNIQYF.

CDR3 nucleotides: TGCAGTGCTGGGAGGACTAGAGTCCAAGAGACCCAGTACTTC. Translated, it gives CSAGRTRVQETQYF. The V call is TRBV20-1, the J call TRBJ2-5; 7 bases line up with TRBD2. Germline CDR1 reads DFQATT; CDR2 reads SNEGSKA (reference sequence). V was pared by 5 bases and J by 1 base, with 7 bases of the junction left unmatched. The CDR3 covers 14 residues.

The table lists this clonotype with a few counts. J is TRBJ2-7 and V is TRBV20-1; D might be TRBD1 or TRBD2, each matching 5 bases. The CDR3 covers 14 residues. Germline CDR1 reads DFQATT; CDR2 reads SNEGSKA (reference sequence). The ends were cut back, 3 bases at V and 2 bases at J, with 14 bases in the middle. CDR3: CSASEGGGPYEQYF. CDR3 DNA sequence: TGCAGTGCTAGCGAGGGTGGGGGTCCCTACGAGCAGTACTTC.

This clonotype has only a few counts. The genes are TRBV12-3 or TRBV12-4 and TRBJ2-5; D is uncertain. V was cut by 2 bases and J by 11 bases, with 15 bases left in between. This CDR3 spans 13 amino acids. CDR3 sequence: CASSLLGSRAQYF. The DNA for the CDR3 is TGTGCCAGCAGTTTATTAGGATCCAGAGCGCAGTACTTC.

This clonotype appeared a few times. The chain employs TRBV20-1 and TRBJ1-5, with D hard to call. Germline assignment: CDR1 DFQATT and CDR2 SNEGSKA (reference sequence). The length of the CDR3 is 16 residues. V lost 3 bases and J lost 2, with 17 bases in between. The CDR3: CSASGRLQWGNQPQHF. The CDR3 region has the DNA TGCAGTGCTAGCGGCAGGCTTCAATGGGGCAATCAGCCCCAGCATTTT.

V usage is TRBV7-2 and J usage is TRBJ2-1; D might be TRBD1 or TRBD2, each matching 5 bases. Germline V gene lookup returns CDR1 SGHTA and CDR2 FQGNSA. V was pared by 5 bases and J by 16 bases, with 21 bases between. The length of the CDR3 is 13 residues. The CDR3 here is CASSPPIEGKGFF. The CDR3 nucleotides read TGTGCCAGCAGCCCCCCTATTGAGGGGAAGGGCTTCTTC.

CDR3 nucleotide sequence: TGTGCCAGCAGTGATTTCGGCACACAGGGACTCAATCAGCCCCAGCATTTT. The encoded protein is CASSDFGTQGLNQPQHF. The chain couples TRBV2 to TRBJ1-5; a weak D match, TRBD1 (6 bases). The CDR3 has 17 amino acids. The V end was cut by 3 bases, the J end by 3 bases, with 18 bases between. Germline V gene lookup returns CDR1 SNHLY and CDR2 FYNNEI.

This clonotype was picked up a small number of times. V and J are TRBV7-2 and TRBJ2-5; 10 positions agree with TRBD2. Germline V gives CDR1 SGHTA, CDR2 FQGNSA. The CDR3 contains 14 residues. Trimming at V came to 3 bases and at J to 5 bases, leaving 3 bases not matched to a gene. CDR3 DNA sequence: TGTGCCAGCAGCTTGGGACTAGCGCCGGAGACCCAGTACTTC. It codes for CASSLGLAPETQYF.

This clonotype was counted between two and nine times. The V gene is TRBV4-3, the J gene TRBJ2-2; no reliable D call. Deletions cut 1 base from V and 0 bases from J, with 15 bases between. CDR1 and CDR2 from the germline V gene are LGHNA and YSLEER. This CDR3 region has 18 residues. CDR3 sequence (DNA): TGCGCCAGCAGCCAAGCCCGGTACCCTTCCACGAACACCGGGGAGCTGTTTTTT. Amino acids: CASSQARYPSTNTGELFF.

This clonotype turned up a few times. V usage is TRBV20-1 and J usage is TRBJ2-7; 9 nucleotides match TRBD1. The CDR3 has 12 amino acids. Trimming took 6 bases from V and 4 from J; bases not matched to a gene: 4. The germline V gene has CDR1 DFQATT and CDR2 SNEGSKA (reference sequence). CDR3 DNA: TGCAGTGCAAAACAGGGGGCGTACGAGCAGTACTTC. Its protein product is CSAKQGAYEQYF.

The CDR3 here is CASSYTGGREKLFF. CDR3 DNA sequence: TGTGCCAGCAGCTATACAGGGGGCAGGGAAAAACTGTTTTTT. This chain links TRBV27 with TRBJ1-4; 9 nucleotides line up with TRBD1. The V gene end was trimmed by 6 bases and the J gene end by 8 bases; junction bases not matched to a gene: 7. The length of the CDR3 is 14 residues. CDR1 and CDR2 from the germline V gene are MNHEY and SMNVEV (reference sequence).

This clonotype was found many times. V gene TRBV5-1 combines with J gene TRBJ2-7; D may correspond to TRBD1 or TRBD2 (5 bases each). Germline V gene lookup returns CDR1 SGHRS and CDR2 YFSETQ. Trimming stripped 3 bases from V and 4 bases from J, with 8 bases between. This CDR3 comprises 12 residues. In DNA form, the CDR3 reads TGCGCCAGCAGCTGGGGACGGTACGAGCAGTACTTC. This translates into CASSWGRYEQYF. Drawing the rest from reference TRBV5-1 and TRBJ2-7, the complete variable domain is KAGVTQTPRYLIKTRGQQVTLSCSPISGHRSVSWYQQTPGQGLQFLFEYFSETQRNKGNFPGRFSGRQFSNSRSEMNVSTLELGDSALYLCASSWGRYEQYFGPGTRLTVT.

The CDR3 region has the DNA TGTGCCATCAGTGAGTCTGCGGGGGCGGGCGAGCAGTACTTC. Its translation: CAISESAGAGEQYF. The chain has TRBV10-3 and TRBJ2-7, with D tentatively TRBD2 (7 bases). The CDR3 consists of 14 residues. The germline V gene has CDR1 ENHRY and CDR2 SYGVKD. Trimming removed 0 bases at V and 6 bases at J, with 12 bases between.

This clonotype was counted only a few times. V usage is TRBV30 and J usage is TRBJ2-5; D perhaps matches TRBD1 (7 bases). Germline V gene lookup returns CDR1 GTSNPN and CDR2 SVGIG (reference sequence). V was cut by 1 base and J by 14 bases, with 17 bases left in between. The CDR3 contains 12 residues. The CDR3 sequence is CAWSGNRGLQYF. CDR3 DNA sequence: TGTGCCTGGAGTGGAAACAGGGGACTCCAATACTTC.

This clonotype has at least ten counts. V and J are TRBV12-3 or TRBV12-4 and TRBJ2-7, with D possibly called TRBD1 or TRBD2 (5 bases each). V shed 1 base and J shed 1 base, with 8 bases lying between them. The CDR3 sequence is 14 residues long. This CDR3 is CASSLGRESYEQYF. The DNA for the CDR3 is TGTGCCAGCAGTTTAGGCAGGGAGTCCTACGAGCAGTACTTC.

The table lists this clonotype with many counts. V usage is TRBV12-3 or TRBV12-4 and J usage is TRBJ2-3, with D hard to call. The CDR3 sequence is 12 residues long. The V end was cut by 3 bases, the J end by 9 bases, with 10 bases between. The CDR3 here is CASSFLDDTQYF. CDR3 in DNA: TGTGCCAGCAGTTTTTTGGACGACACGCAGTATTTT.

This clonotype occurred a few times. The genes are TRBV5-1 and TRBJ2-5; tentative D call: TRBD1 (6 bases). Germline V lookup: CDR1 SGHRS, CDR2 YFSETQ. Trimming left V 4 bases short and J 5 bases short, with 15 bases between. The CDR3 contains 14 residues. CDR3 nucleotide sequence: TGCGCCAGCAGCAATACTAGGGGGTCCGAGACCCAGTACTTC. It is translated as CASSNTRGSETQYF.

This clonotype occurred a few times. The rearrangement uses TRBV7-2 and TRBJ2-5; no reliable D call. V was cut by 2 bases and J by 3 bases, with 7 bases left in between. Looked up from germline, CDR1 is SGHTA and CDR2 is FQGNSA. CDR3 length equals 13 residues. The CDR3: CASSLNTKETQYF. DNA for the CDR3: TGTGCCAGCAGCTTAAACACCAAAGAGACCCAGTACTTC.

This sequence joins TRBV6-5 and TRBJ2-7; 7 bases are a match to TRBD1. The CDR3 covers 14 residues. Germline assignment: CDR1 MNHEY and CDR2 SVGAGI. V gave up 3 bases and J gave up 3 bases; unmatched junction bases: 5. The DNA for the CDR3 is TGTGCCAGCAGTTATGGGGACAGCATCTACGAGCAGTACTTC. This encodes CASSYGDSIYEQYF.